These 32 T cell receptor beta chains share one sample of origin, sequenced in a study of CD8+ T cells in alopecia areata. Isolated RNA was reverse transcribed into cDNA used as the sequencing template. Sequencing used immunoSEQ multiplex PCR; TCRdb keeps in-frame clones, though not all of them. The data contain 25,000 to 40,000 clones, about 80% of them singletons. The material sequenced was NKG2D-low CD8+ T cells sorted from blood. The source is a human donor with alopecia areata.

Sample share makes this clone medium-sized. This sequence joins TRBV5-4 and TRBJ2-1, with 12 bases that match TRBD2. With 1 base clipped from V and 8 bases from J, the junction kept 7 bases outside the gene matches. The CDR3 has 16 residues. CDR1 and CDR2 (germline): SGHNT, YYREEE (reference sequence). The CDR3 sequence: CASSLPWTSGIYEQFF. The CDR3, as DNA: TGTGCCAGCAGCTTGCCCTGGACTAGCGGGATCTATGAGCAGTTCTTC.

This chain links TRBV13 with TRBJ2-3; possibly TRBD1 or TRBD2 for D (5 bases each). Trimming shortened V by 0 bases and J by 4 bases, and 11 bases separated the two germline ends. Germline assignment: CDR1 PRHDT and CDR2 FYEKMQ (reference sequence). The CDR3 is 15 amino acids. CDR3 loop: CASSLGGGPPDTQYF. As DNA, the CDR3 is TGTGCCAGCAGCTTAGGTGGGGGTCCCCCAGATACGCAGTATTTT.

Remarks on this clone: The sample contains more than one DNA sequence encoding this CDR3. V gene TRBV7-6 combines with J gene TRBJ2-3, with D possibly being TRBD2 (5 bases). V shed 2 bases and J shed 1 base, with 7 bases lying between them. Germline CDR1 and CDR2: SGHVS and FNYEAQ. This CDR3 contains 14 residues. CDR3 region: CASSLSGGTDTQYF. The CDR3 DNA sequence: TGTGCCAGCAGCTTAAGCGGCGGCACAGATACGCAGTATTTT.

This clone was seen only once. The genes are TRBV7-3 and TRBJ2-1; D possibly corresponds to TRBD2 (6 bases). The CDR3 covers 14 residues. Germline CDR1 is SGHTA and CDR2 is FQGTGA. V was pared by 1 base and J by 4 bases, with 8 bases between. This CDR3 reads CASSLIAGYNEQFF. The CDR3, as DNA: TGTGCCAGCAGCTTAATCGCGGGGTACAATGAGCAGTTCTTC.

The V gene is TRBV29-1, the J gene TRBJ2-3, with unresolved D. The V end lost 7 bases, the J end lost 2 bases, and 4 bases lay between the germline ends. This CDR3 comprises 10 residues. Germline values: CDR1 SQVTM, CDR2 ANQGSEA. As DNA, the CDR3 is TGCAGCGACAACACAGATACGCAGTATTTT. Residues: CSDNTDTQYF.

The chain recombines TRBV27 with TRBJ1-1, with TRBD1 as a possible D gene (6 bases). Germline loops: CDR1 MNHEY, CDR2 SMNVEV (reference sequence). The V end lost 5 bases, the J end lost 5 bases, and 9 bases lay between the germline ends. The CDR3 is 12 amino acids. The CDR3 here is CASSQRGTEAFF. The CDR3 bases are TGTGCCAGCAGTCAAAGGGGGACTGAAGCTTTCTTT.

The chain has TRBV15 and TRBJ2-3, with D possibly matching TRBD1 (6 bases). CDR1 and CDR2 from the germline V gene are LNHNV and YYDKDF (reference sequence). The CDR3 consists of 15 residues. Trimming stripped 2 bases from V and 2 bases from J, with 11 bases between. CDR3 DNA: TGTGCCACCAGCAGACGACAGGTTTACACAGATACGCAGTATTTT. This codes for CATSRRQVYTDTQYF.

The chain has TRBV27 and TRBJ2-7; a weak D match, TRBD1 (5 bases). The CDR3 spans 12 residues. Deletions cut 3 bases from V and 6 bases from J, with 9 bases between. Germline V gives CDR1 MNHEY, CDR2 SMNVEV (reference sequence). As DNA, the CDR3 is TGTGCCAGCAGTTTCCCAGGGTCCGAGCAGTACTTC. It yields the protein CASSFPGSEQYF.

The V and J genes are TRBV29-1 and TRBJ2-7; a possible D gene is TRBD2 (5 bases). V was shortened by 4 bases and J by 0 bases, with 7 bases between the two germline ends. The CDR3 is made up of 12 amino acids. CDR1 and CDR2 from the germline V gene are SQVTM and ANQGSEA. CDR3 coding DNA: TGCAGCGTTGTGGGGAGCTCCTACGAGCAGTACTTC. It specifies CSVVGSSYEQYF.

CDR3 nucleotides: TGTGCCAGCAGTGAGAAGAGCGGGAGCACAGATACGCAGTATTTT. This sequence encodes CASSEKSGSTDTQYF. This rearrangement joins TRBV6-4 to TRBJ2-3, with D perhaps matching TRBD2 (6 bases). This CDR3 is built from 15 residues. Germline lookup yields CDR1 MRHNA and CDR2 SNTAGT. V lost 3 bases to trimming and J lost 0 bases, with 10 bases between them.

This rearrangement joins TRBV27 to TRBJ2-3, with D hard to call. The CDR3 extends over 13 amino acids. CDR1 and CDR2 (germline): MNHEY, SMNVEV (reference sequence). Trimming shortened V by 4 bases and J by 4 bases, and 9 bases separated the two germline ends. CDR3 sequence (DNA): TGTGCCAGCAGTTATTTCGGCTCAGATACGCAGTATTTT. This gives the protein CASSYFGSDTQYF.

This clone was recorded at least ten times. The chain links TRBV5-1 to TRBJ2-1, with D hard to call. Between the trimmed V and J ends, which lost 7 bases and 9 bases, there was a span of 17 bases. The CDR3 sequence is 13 residues long. Germline-derived CDR1 and CDR2 are SGHRS and YFSETQ. CDR3 protein: CASSPHTGGEQFF. The DNA for the CDR3 is TGCGCCAGCTCCCCCCATACGGGCGGTGAGCAGTTCTTC.

The rearrangement links TRBV7-8 to TRBJ2-7; D perhaps matches TRBD1 (6 bases). V dropped 1 base and J dropped 6 bases, with 10 bases sitting between them. The germline V gene encodes CDR1 SGHVS and CDR2 FQNEAQ. CDR3 length: 13 amino acids. CDR3 residues: CASSLVTGSEQYF. The CDR3 coding sequence is TGTGCCAGCAGCTTAGTGACAGGTTCCGAGCAGTACTTC.

The chain carries TRBV29-1 and TRBJ2-7, with 8 bases that match TRBD1. The CDR3 totals 19 residues. The germline V gene encodes CDR1 SQVTM and CDR2 ANQGSEA. V trimming: 7 bases; J trimming: 3 bases; junction bases outside the gene matches: 26. CDR3 sequence (DNA): TGCAGCGCTGCGTTAGAGTTTCAGGGGGCAGGAATTTTAAACTACGAGCAGTACTTC. It encodes CSAALEFQGAGILNYEQYF.

The rearrangement uses TRBV2 and TRBJ2-5, with unresolved D. V was clipped by 4 bases and J by 5 bases, with 11 bases between them. This CDR3 contains 13 residues. Germline V CDR1 and CDR2: SNHLY, FYNNEI. The CDR3 region is CASSVGSWETQYF. The CDR3, as DNA: TGTGCCAGCAGTGTAGGGTCATGGGAGACCCAGTACTTC.

The chain joins TRBV9 to TRBJ2-5; D is perhaps TRBD2 (6 bases). Germline CDR1 SGDLS, CDR2 YYNGEE. Trimming stripped 0 bases from V and 4 bases from J, with 13 bases between. This CDR3 has 15 residues. Here the CDR3 reads CASSVVGGKGETQYF. The CDR3 DNA follows: TGTGCCAGCAGCGTAGTGGGGGGAAAGGGAGAGACCCAGTACTTC.

The chain links TRBV11-2 to TRBJ2-3, with TRBD2 identical over 12 bases. V was pared by 4 bases and J by 1 base, with 3 bases of the junction left unmatched. The CDR3 is 16 residues long. Per the germline V gene, CDR1 is SGHAT and CDR2 is FQNNGV. CDR3 coding DNA: TGTGCCAGCAGCTGGAGACTAGCGGGGGGCACAGATACGCAGTATTTT. Amino acids: CASSWRLAGGTDTQYF.

V is TRBV6-5 and J is TRBJ2-3; 10 bases fit TRBD2. V shed 2 bases, J shed 12 bases, and the junction held 8 bases outside the gene matches. The CDR3 covers 14 residues. Per germline, CDR1 MNHEY and CDR2 SVGAGI. The CDR3 DNA reads as TGTGCCAGCAGTTACGGGGCTAGCGGGGGCCCTCAGTATTTT. Encoded protein: CASSYGASGGPQYF.

The gene calls are TRBV29-1 and TRBJ2-2, with 7 bases aligning to TRBD2. The V gene's germline CDR1 is SQVTM and CDR2 ANQGSEA. The CDR3 totals 14 residues. With V trimmed by 5 bases and J by 1 base, 4 bases remained unmatched. CDR3 nucleotide sequence: TGCAGCGTTCTAAGCGGGGAGAACACCGGGGAGCTGTTTTTT. Translation gives CSVLSGENTGELFF.

This clone was detected a few times. J is TRBJ2-7 and V is TRBV7-9, with 7 bases fitting TRBD2. The J segment lost 5 bases and the V segment lost 5 bases, leaving 6 bases of the junction unmatched. Germline V gene lookup returns CDR1 SEHNR and CDR2 FQNEAQ (reference sequence). This CDR3 is 13 amino acids long. The CDR3 DNA reads TGTGCCAGCAGCCCTGGGAGGGGTCACGAGCAGTACTTC. Amino acids: CASSPGRGHEQYF.

This clone was seen only a few times. The rearrangement links TRBV7-2 to TRBJ2-7; D not resolved. Trimming removed 5 bases at V and 3 bases at J, with 5 bases between. The length of the CDR3 is 11 residues. Germline assignment: CDR1 SGHTA and CDR2 FQGNSA. The CDR3 DNA sequence: TGTGCCAGCAGCCTCAACTACGAGCAGTACTTC. Protein product: CASSLNYEQYF.

With respect to this clone: One end of the junction does not line up with germline, which may come from a read error. J is TRBJ2-7 and V is TRBV7-3; 11 bases map to TRBD2. In germline, CDR1 is SGHTA, CDR2 FQGTGA. The CDR3 loop spans 15 amino acids. The CDR3 sequence is CVSSPSSGGIYEQYF. Here the CDR3 DNA reads TGTGTCAGCAGCCCCTCTAGCGGGGGGATTTACGAGCAGTACTTC.

The V and J genes are TRBV4-1 and TRBJ2-7, with 7 bases aligning to TRBD2. J was trimmed by 2 bases and V by 6 bases; bases with no gene match: 4. Germline lookup yields CDR1 MGHRA and CDR2 YSYEKL. CDR3 length: 13 residues. In nucleotides, the CDR3 is TGCGCCAGCAGTACGACTAGCACCTACGAGCAGTACTTC. Encoded protein: CASSTTSTYEQYF.

The CDR3 sequence is CASSQDPGDYEQYF. Written as DNA, the CDR3 is TGTGCCAGCAGCCAAGACCCGGGCGACTACGAGCAGTACTTC. This chain uses TRBV4-2 with TRBJ2-7; D gene uncertain. V lost 0 bases, J lost 3 bases, and 9 bases lay in between. The germline V gene encodes CDR1 LGHNA and CDR2 YNFKEQ. The CDR3 covers 14 residues.

The rearrangement links TRBV11-2 to TRBJ1-1; D is unresolved. The CDR3 has 13 amino acids. The V gene lost 3 bases and the J gene lost 0 bases, with 5 bases spanning the gap. Germline CDR1 SGHAT, CDR2 FQNNGV. CDR3 sequence: CASSFELNTEAFF. The CDR3 DNA is TGTGCCAGCAGCTTCGAGTTGAACACTGAAGCTTTCTTT.

This chain links TRBV7-7 with TRBJ2-1; 7 bases map to TRBD2. V dropped 5 bases and J dropped 5; count of bases not matched to a gene: 9. CDR1 and CDR2 (germline): SSHAT, FNYEAQ (reference sequence). CDR3 length: 15 residues. The CDR3 protein is CASSPRDYWDNEQFF. DNA of the CDR3: TGTGCCAGCAGCCCTCGGGACTATTGGGACAATGAGCAGTTCTTC.

This chain links TRBV6-5 with TRBJ1-1; D remains unclear. With 0 bases removed from V and 6 bases from J, the gap between germline ends came to 8 bases. CDR1 and CDR2 from the germline V gene are MNHEY and SVGAGI. CDR3 length: 13 residues. The CDR3 here is CASSYSERPEAFF. The CDR3 DNA reads TGTGCCAGCAGTTACTCCGAGCGTCCTGAAGCTTTCTTT.

This clone came up once. The V call is TRBV6-6, the J call TRBJ1-1; no clear D gene. V gave up 8 bases and J gave up 1 base, with 8 bases separating them. Germline V lookup: CDR1 MNHNY, CDR2 SVGAGI (reference sequence). CDR3 size: 12 residues. The CDR3 is CASWVKNTEAFF. CDR3 sequence (DNA): TGTGCCAGCTGGGTTAAGAACACTGAAGCTTTCTTT.

The chain combines TRBV2 with TRBJ2-5; 9 nucleotides align to TRBD1. With the DNA end fitting TRBJ2-7 better, the J assignment may be wrong. In germline, CDR1 is SNHLY, CDR2 FYNNEI. The CDR3 has 14 amino acids. CDR3: CASREGQGIHEQYF. As DNA, the CDR3 is TGTGCCAGCAGAGAGGGACAGGGTATCCACGAGCAGTACTTC.

This clone showed up just once. This chain links TRBV7-9 with TRBJ2-1; D may be TRBD1 or TRBD2 (5 bases each). Trimming cost V 4 bases and J 2 bases, with 12 bases left between them. Per germline, CDR1 SEHNR and CDR2 FQNEAQ (reference sequence). CDR3 length: 15 residues. The CDR3 coding sequence is TGTGCCAGCAGCTCCCGGGACCTAGCCTACAATGAGCAGTTCTTC. It codes for CASSSRDLAYNEQFF.

This clone was seen a single time. The gene calls are TRBV4-3 and TRBJ2-3; D not resolved. V was clipped by 0 bases and J by 0 bases, with 13 bases between them. Germline loops: CDR1 LGHNA, CDR2 YSLEER. The CDR3 covers 17 residues. As DNA, the CDR3 is TGCGCCAGCAGCCAAGAGAGTGGTGGGATAAGCACAGATACGCAGTATTTT. Protein: CASSQESGGISTDTQYF.

This clone was seen a few times. The chain has TRBV14 and TRBJ2-5; D unresolved. This CDR3 contains 15 residues. V was pared by 0 bases and J by 7 bases, with 15 bases between. Germline V CDR1 and CDR2: SGHDN, FVKESK. The DNA of the CDR3 is TGTGCCAGCAGCCAAGATCTTCCGACGGTCGGGACCCAGTACTTC. Amino acid sequence: CASSQDLPTVGTQYF.